What follows describes a single TCR beta chain. Sequencing was performed with immunoSEQ multiplex PCR; in TCRdb, only in-frame clones are kept and a portion is missing. In the table there are more than 300,000 clones, more than 85% of which are singletons. The data stem from a study of blood T cell repertoires in COVID-19. V lost 4 bases and J lost 4; bases outside the gene matches: 12. Germline loops: CDR1 SGHVS, CDR2 FQNEAQ. The CDR3 totals 17 residues. The chain uses TRBV7-8 and TRBJ2-1; 8 positions match TRBD2. What was sequenced was PBMCs or T cells enriched from blood (not recorded which). This receptor was identified in a woman aged 25 to 39 who had recovered from COVID-19. The chain's CDR3 is CASSYRRSAGVYNEQFF. The CDR3 DNA reads TGTGCCAGCAGCTACCGAAGGTCAGCGGGGGTTTACAATGAGCAGTTCTTC.